What follows describes a single T cell receptor beta chain. Patients included in sequencing had previously demonstrated CD8+CD57+ cell expansion by flow cytometry. It was genomic DNA that served as the template for profiling TCR beta VDJ and CDR3. TCRdb re-derived calls from the reads in MiXCR, one entry per CDR3 protein. The sample lists approximately 130,000 distinct CDR3 sequences; under 60% were seen once. The data were obtained in a study of CD8+CD57+ T cells in acquired aplastic anemia. Trimming removed 11 bases from V and 0 bases from J, with 14 bases in between. The CDR3 loop spans 13 amino acids. Germline V gives CDR1 WSHSY, CDR2 SAAADI.

V usage is TRBV10-2 and J usage is TRBJ2-7, with D possibly matching TRBD1 (6 bases). The specimen was sorted CD4+, CD8+, or CD8+CD57+ T cells (not recorded which) from PBMCs. The source of this sequence is a human donor with aplastic anemia. The CDR3 here is CAVRDKHSYEQYF. The CDR3 region has the DNA TGCGCCGTTCGGGACAAGCACTCCTACGAGCAGTACTTC.